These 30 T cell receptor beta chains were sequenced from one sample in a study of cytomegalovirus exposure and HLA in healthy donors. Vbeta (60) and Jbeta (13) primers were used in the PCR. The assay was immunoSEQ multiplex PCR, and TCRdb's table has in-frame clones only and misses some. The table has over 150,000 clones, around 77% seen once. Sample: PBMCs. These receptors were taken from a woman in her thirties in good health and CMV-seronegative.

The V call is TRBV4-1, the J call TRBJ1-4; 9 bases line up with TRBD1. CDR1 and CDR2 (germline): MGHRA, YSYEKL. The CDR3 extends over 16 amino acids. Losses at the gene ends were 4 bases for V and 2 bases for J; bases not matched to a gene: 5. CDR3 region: CASSLTGGRTNEKLFF. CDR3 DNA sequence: TGCGCCAGCAGCCTAACAGGGGGCCGGACTAATGAAAAACTGTTTTTT.

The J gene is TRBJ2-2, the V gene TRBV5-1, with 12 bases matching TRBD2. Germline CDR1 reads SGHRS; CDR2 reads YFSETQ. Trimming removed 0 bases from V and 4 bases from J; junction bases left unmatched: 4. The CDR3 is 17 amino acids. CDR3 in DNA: TGCGCCAGCAGCTTGGGGACTAGCGGGGTAATCACCGGGGAGCTGTTTTTT. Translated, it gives CASSLGTSGVITGELFF.

The CDR3 nucleotides read TGTGCCTGGAGATTCCGGGACAGGGGGCGGTACGAGCAGTACTTC. Protein: CAWRFRDRGRYEQYF. The chain couples TRBV30 to TRBJ2-7, with 12 bases lining up with TRBD1. Germline CDR1 and CDR2: GTSNPN and SVGIG (reference sequence). Trimming removed 3 bases from V and 4 bases from J; junction bases left unmatched: 7. This CDR3 has 15 amino acids.

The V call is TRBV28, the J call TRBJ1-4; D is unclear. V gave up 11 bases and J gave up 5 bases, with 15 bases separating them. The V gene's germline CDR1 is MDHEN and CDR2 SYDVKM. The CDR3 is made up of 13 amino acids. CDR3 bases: TGTGCCGCAGAGGGCGGTTTGAATGAAAAACTGTTTTTT. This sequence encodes CAAEGGLNEKLFF. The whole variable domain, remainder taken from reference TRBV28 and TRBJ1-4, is DVKVTQSSRYLVKRTGEKVFLECVQDMDHENMFWYRQDPGLGLRLIYFSYDVKMKEKGDIPEGYSVSREKKERFSLILESASTNQTSMYLCAAEGGLNEKLFFGSGTQLSVL.

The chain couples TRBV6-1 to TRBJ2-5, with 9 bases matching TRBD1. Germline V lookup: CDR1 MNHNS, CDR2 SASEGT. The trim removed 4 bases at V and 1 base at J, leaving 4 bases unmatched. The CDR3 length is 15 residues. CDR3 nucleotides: TGTGCCAGCAGTGTAACAGGGGGCTTCCAAGAGACCCAGTACTTC. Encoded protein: CASSVTGGFQETQYF.

CDR3 residues: CASSFAEQGRNEQFF. The CDR3, as DNA: TGCGCCAGCAGCTTCGCGGAACAGGGTCGGAATGAGCAGTTCTTC. The V and J genes are TRBV5-1 and TRBJ2-1, with a possible D match to TRBD1 (6 bases). The V and J ends lost 2 bases and 7 bases respectively, with 16 bases between them. The germline CDR1 and CDR2 sequences are SGHRS and YFSETQ. The CDR3 extends over 15 amino acids.

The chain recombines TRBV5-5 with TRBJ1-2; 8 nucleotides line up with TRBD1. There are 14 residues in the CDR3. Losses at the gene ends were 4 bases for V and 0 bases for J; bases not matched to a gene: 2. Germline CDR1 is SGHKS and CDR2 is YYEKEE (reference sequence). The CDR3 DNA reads TGTGCCAGCAGCCTACAGGGGGCTAACTATGGCTACACCTTC. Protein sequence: CASSLQGANYGYTF. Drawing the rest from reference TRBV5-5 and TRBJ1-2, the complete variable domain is DAGVTQSPTHLIKTRGQQVTLRCSPISGHKSVSWYQQVLGQGPQFIFQYYEKEERGRGNFPDRFSARQFPNYSSELNVNALLLGDSALYLCASSLQGANYGYTFGSGTRLTVV.

The CDR3 reads CASSPWTGEARGYTF. Written as DNA, the CDR3 is TGTGCCAGCTCACCCTGGACAGGGGAGGCTAGAGGCTACACCTTC. The V call is TRBV18, the J call TRBJ1-2; 9 bases are a match to TRBD1. Germline-derived CDR1 and CDR2 are KGHSH and LQKENI. The CDR3 totals 15 residues. V trimming: 3 bases; J trimming: 8 bases; junction bases outside the gene matches: 10.

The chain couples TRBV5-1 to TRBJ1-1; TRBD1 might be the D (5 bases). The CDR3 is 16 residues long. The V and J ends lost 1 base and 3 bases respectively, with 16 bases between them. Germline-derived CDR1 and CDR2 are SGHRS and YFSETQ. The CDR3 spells CASSLFWGLRDTEAFF. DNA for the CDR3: TGCGCCAGCAGCTTGTTTTGGGGCCTCCGGGACACTGAAGCTTTCTTT.

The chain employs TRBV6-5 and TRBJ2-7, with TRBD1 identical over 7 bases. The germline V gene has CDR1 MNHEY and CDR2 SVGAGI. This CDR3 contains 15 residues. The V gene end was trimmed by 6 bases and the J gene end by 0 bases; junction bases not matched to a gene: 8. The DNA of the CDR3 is TGTGCCAGCAGGGAACAGGGGTGGAGCTCCTACGAGCAGTACTTC. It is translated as CASREQGWSSYEQYF.

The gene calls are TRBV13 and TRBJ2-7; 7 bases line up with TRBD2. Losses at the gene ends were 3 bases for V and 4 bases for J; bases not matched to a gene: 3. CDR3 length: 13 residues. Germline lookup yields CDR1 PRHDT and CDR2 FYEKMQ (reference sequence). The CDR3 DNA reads TGTGCCAGCAGCTTGCAGGGAGGGTACGAGCAGTACTTC. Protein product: CASSLQGGYEQYF.

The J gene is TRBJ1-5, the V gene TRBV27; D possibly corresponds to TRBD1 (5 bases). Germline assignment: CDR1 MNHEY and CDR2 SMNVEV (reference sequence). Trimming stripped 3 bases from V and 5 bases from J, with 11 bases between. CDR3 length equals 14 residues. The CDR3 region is CASSFQGDDQPQHF. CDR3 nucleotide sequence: TGTGCCAGCAGTTTTCAGGGTGATGATCAGCCCCAGCATTTT.

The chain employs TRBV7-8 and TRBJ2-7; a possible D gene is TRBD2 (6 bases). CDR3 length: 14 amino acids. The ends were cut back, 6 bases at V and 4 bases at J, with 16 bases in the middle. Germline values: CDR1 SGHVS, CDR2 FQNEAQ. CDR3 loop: CASSSGTSAYEQYF. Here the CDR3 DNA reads TGTGCCAGCAGTTCCGGGACTTCCGCATACGAGCAGTACTTC.

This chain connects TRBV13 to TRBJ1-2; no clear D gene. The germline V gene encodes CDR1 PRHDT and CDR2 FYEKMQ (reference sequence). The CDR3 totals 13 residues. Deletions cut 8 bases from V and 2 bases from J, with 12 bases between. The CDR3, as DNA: TGTGCCAGCTCTCGGGTTGACAACTATGGCTACACCTTC. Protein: CASSRVDNYGYTF.

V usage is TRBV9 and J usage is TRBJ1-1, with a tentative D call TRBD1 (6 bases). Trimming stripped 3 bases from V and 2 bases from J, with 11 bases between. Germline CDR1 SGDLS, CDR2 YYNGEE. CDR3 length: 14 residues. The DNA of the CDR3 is TGTGCCAGCAGCGGAACAGGGAGCAACACTGAAGCTTTCTTT. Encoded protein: CASSGTGSNTEAFF.

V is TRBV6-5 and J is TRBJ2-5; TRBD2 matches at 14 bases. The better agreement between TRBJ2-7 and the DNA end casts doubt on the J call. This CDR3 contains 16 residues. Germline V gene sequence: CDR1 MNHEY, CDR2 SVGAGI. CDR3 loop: CASSYSGTSGGYEQYF. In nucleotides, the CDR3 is TGTGCCAGCAGTTACTCGGGGACTAGCGGGGGCTACGAGCAGTACTTC.

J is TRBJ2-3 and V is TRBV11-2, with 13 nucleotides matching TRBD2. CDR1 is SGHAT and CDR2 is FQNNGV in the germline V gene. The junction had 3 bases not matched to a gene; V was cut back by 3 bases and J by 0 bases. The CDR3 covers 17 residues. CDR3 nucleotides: TGTGCCAGCAGCTTGACTAGCGGGGGGACGAGCACAGATACGCAGTATTTT. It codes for CASSLTSGGTSTDTQYF.

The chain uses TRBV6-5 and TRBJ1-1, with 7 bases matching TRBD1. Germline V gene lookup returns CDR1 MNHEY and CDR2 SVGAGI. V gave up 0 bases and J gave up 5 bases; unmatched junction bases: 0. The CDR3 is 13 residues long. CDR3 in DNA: TGTGCCAGCAGTTACTCGACAGGGACTGAAGCTTTCTTT. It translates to CASSYSTGTEAFF.

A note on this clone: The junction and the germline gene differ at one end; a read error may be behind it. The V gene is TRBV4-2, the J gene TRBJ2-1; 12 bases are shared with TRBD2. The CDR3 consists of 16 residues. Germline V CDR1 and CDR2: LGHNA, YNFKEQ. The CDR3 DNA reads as TGTGCCAGCAGCCCCAGGACTAGCGGGATTAAGGATGAGCAGCTCTTC. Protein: CASSPRTSGIKDEQLF.

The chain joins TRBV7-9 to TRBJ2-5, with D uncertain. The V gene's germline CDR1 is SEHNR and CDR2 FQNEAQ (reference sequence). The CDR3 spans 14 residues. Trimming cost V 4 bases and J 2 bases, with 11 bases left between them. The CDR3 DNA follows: TGTGCCAGCAGCTCCGCACTCGGGCAAGAGACCCAGTACTTC. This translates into CASSSALGQETQYF.

The CDR3 loop reads CASGPWDSPLHF. The CDR3 region has the DNA TGTGCCAGCGGGCCGTGGGATTCACCCCTCCACTTT. The rearrangement links TRBV6-1 to TRBJ1-6, with unresolved D. Germline V gene lookup returns CDR1 MNHNS and CDR2 SASEGT. The CDR3 contains 12 residues. Trimming took off 8 bases at V and 8 bases at J, with 10 bases between the two ends.

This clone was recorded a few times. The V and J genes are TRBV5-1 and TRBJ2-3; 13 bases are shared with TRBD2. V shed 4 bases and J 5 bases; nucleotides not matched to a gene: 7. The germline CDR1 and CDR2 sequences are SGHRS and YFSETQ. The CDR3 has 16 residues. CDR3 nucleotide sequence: TGCGCCAGCAGCCACGGACTAGCGGGAGAGGTAGATACGCAGTATTTT. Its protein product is CASSHGLAGEVDTQYF.

The CDR3 DNA is TGCGCCAGCAGCCGAAAGGCGGAGATCCTTAACTATGGCTACACCTTC. Protein sequence: CASSRKAEILNYGYTF. The chain employs TRBV4-1 and TRBJ1-2; no clear D gene. Germline loops: CDR1 MGHRA, CDR2 YSYEKL. The CDR3 is 16 residues long. Trimming took 4 bases from V and 1 from J, leaving 16 bases between them.

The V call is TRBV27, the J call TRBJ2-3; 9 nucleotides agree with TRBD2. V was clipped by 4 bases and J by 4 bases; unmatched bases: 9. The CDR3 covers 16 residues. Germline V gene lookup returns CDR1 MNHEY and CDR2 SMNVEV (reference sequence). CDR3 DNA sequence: TGTGCCAGCAGTTACTTGAGGCGGGGGGGCCCAGATACGCAGTATTTT. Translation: CASSYLRRGGPDTQYF.

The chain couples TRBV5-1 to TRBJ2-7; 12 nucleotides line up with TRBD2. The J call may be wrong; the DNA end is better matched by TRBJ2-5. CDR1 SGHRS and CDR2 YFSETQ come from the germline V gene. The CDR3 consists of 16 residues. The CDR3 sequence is CASSPSGGALGETQYF. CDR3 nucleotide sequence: TGCGCCAGCAGCCCTAGCGGGGGGGCCTTAGGAGAGACCCAGTACTTC.

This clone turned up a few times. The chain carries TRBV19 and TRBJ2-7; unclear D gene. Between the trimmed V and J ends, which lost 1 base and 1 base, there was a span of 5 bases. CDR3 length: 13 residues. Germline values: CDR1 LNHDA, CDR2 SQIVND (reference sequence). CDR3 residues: CASSIARSYEQYF. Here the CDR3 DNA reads TGTGCCAGTAGTATAGCACGGTCCTACGAGCAGTACTTC.

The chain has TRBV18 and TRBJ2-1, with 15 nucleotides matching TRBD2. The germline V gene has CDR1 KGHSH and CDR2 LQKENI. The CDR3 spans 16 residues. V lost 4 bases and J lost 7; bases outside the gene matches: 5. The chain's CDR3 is CASSRWGTSGGNEQFF. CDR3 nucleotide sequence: TGTGCCAGCTCACGCTGGGGGACTAGCGGGGGGAATGAGCAGTTCTTC.

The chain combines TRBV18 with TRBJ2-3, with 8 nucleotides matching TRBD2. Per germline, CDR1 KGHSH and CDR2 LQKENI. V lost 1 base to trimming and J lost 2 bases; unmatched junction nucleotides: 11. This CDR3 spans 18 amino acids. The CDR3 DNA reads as TGTGCCAGCTCACCACGCCCTTGGCGGGGGGCATACACAGATACGCAGTATTTT. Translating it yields CASSPRPWRGAYTDTQYF.

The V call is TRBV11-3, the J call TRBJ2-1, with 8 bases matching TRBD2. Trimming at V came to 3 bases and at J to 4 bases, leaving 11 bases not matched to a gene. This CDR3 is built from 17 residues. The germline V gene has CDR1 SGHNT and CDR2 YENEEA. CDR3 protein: CASSLAYREGLYNEQFF. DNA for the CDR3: TGTGCCAGCAGCTTGGCCTACCGGGAGGGACTATACAATGAGCAGTTCTTC. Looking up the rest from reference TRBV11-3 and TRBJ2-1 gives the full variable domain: EAGVVQSPRYKIIEKKQPVAFWCNPISGHNTLYWYLQNLGQGPELLIRYENEEAVDDSQLPKDRFSAERLKGVDSTLKIQPAELGDSAVYLCASSLAYREGLYNEQFFGPGTRLTVL.

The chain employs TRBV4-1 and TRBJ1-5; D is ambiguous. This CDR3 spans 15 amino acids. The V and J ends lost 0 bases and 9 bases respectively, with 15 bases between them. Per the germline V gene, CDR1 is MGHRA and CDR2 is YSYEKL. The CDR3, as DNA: TGCGCCAGCAGCCAAGAACGATCCCCGAGTTGGCCCCAGCATTTT. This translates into CASSQERSPSWPQHF.